The clone carrying this T cell receptor (beta chain) appeared many times. The CDR3 contains 16 residues. In germline, CDR1 is MGHRA, CDR2 YSYEKL. Trimming cost V 1 base and J 0 bases, with 11 bases left between them. TRAV- and TRBV-specific primers were used for first-strand cDNA, which covered alpha and beta chains. TCRs were put through approximately 20 PCR cycles of amplification with Phusion. A constant-region primer and the V-primer adapter served as the primer pair. TCRdb re-derived calls from the reads in MiXCR, one entry per CDR3 protein. The data show 65,000 to 85,000 distinct CDR3 sequences, around a sixth seen once. Time point here: after trial treatment. Specified treatment: LDRT plus nivolumab, ipilimumab, low-dose cyclophosphamide and aspirin (RACIN trial). These data originate in a study of low-dose radiotherapy and immunotherapy resistance in tumors.

The chain carries TRBV4-1 and TRBJ2-3; D gene uncertain. The source was PBMCs, collected after low-dose radiotherapy plus immunotherapy. The origin of this receptor is a male donor with prostate cancer. CDR3 sequence (DNA): TGCGCCAGCAGCCAAGTCAACCTAGTAAGCACAGATACGCAGTATTTT. Translation gives CASSQVNLVSTDTQYF.